This T cell receptor (beta chain) originates from a study of T cells in localized non-small cell lung cancer. Study-wide results and limits: Within adjacent lung there appeared a median around 55 of the top 100 tumor clones. Elevated blood T cell density was associated with longer overall survival.

On this clone itself: The antigen remains undetermined.

This CDR3 has 17 residues. Germline V lookup: CDR1 LGHNA, CDR2 YSLEER. V lost 1 base, J lost 6 bases, and 16 bases lay in between. Data came from immunoSEQ multiplex PCR; TCRdb stores just in-frame clones and leaves some out. The sample has 45,000 to 60,000 clones; 75% to 90% are singletons. The TCR comes from a woman between 40 and 69 years old with stage I lung adenocarcinoma. The rearrangement joins TRBV4-3 to TRBJ1-6; D gene uncertain. The sequenced sample was peripheral blood, obtained before any cancer treatment. CDR3 protein: CASSQALRGLSNSPLHF. CDR3 bases: TGCGCCAGCAGCCAAGCGCTCCGGGGATTAAGTAATTCACCCCTCCACTTT.